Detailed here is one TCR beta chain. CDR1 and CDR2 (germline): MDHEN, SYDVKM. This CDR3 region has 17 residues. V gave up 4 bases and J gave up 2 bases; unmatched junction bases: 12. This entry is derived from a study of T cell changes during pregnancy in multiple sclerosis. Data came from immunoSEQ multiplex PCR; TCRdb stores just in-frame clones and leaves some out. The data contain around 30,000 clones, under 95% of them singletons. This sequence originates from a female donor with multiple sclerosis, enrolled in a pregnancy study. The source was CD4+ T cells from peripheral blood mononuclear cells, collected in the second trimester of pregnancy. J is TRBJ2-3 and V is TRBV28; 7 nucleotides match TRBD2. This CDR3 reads CASSSLIVGGVTDTQYF. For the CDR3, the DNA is TGTGCCAGCAGTTCCCTTATAGTTGGGGGGGTCACAGATACGCAGTATTTT.